This passage covers 24 T cell receptor beta chains from one sample sequenced in a study of T cell responses to AZD1222 COVID-19 vaccine. Here immunoSEQ multiplex PCR was the method, and the copy in TCRdb shows in-frame clones only, minus some. The sample lists approximately 130,000 clones; approximately 80% were seen once. Sequencing used peripheral blood, obtained 28 days after the second AZD1222 dose. These receptors came from an adult who received the AZD1222 COVID-19 vaccine.

The V and J genes are TRBV15 and TRBJ1-2, with 7 positions matching TRBD1. The CDR3 totals 15 residues. Trimming at V came to 1 base and at J to 7 bases, leaving 9 bases not matched to a gene. Germline CDR1 is LNHNV and CDR2 is YYDKDF (reference sequence). CDR3 sequence: CATSRAETGSGGYTF. In DNA, the CDR3 is TGTGCCACCAGCAGAGCCGAGACAGGGTCGGGTGGCTACACCTTC.

The chain joins TRBV7-8 to TRBJ2-1, with D perhaps being TRBD1 or TRBD2 (5 bases each). Trimming cost V 6 bases and J 7 bases, with 13 bases left between them. The CDR3 runs to 13 residues. Germline lookup yields CDR1 SGHVS and CDR2 FQNEAQ. In DNA form, the CDR3 reads TGTGCCAGCAGTCGGCTAGCAGGGAATGAGCAGTTCTTC. Its protein is CASSRLAGNEQFF.

The genes are TRBV6-1 and TRBJ2-1; TRBD2 matches at 9 bases. Germline loops: CDR1 MNHNS, CDR2 SASEGT. V trimming: 4 bases; J trimming: 2 bases; junction bases outside the gene matches: 6. The CDR3 length is 16 residues. CDR3 amino acids: CASSGLGGGAYNEQFF. CDR3 nucleotide sequence: TGTGCCAGCAGTGGCCTTGGCGGGGGGGCCTACAATGAGCAGTTCTTC.

This clone was detected a few times. This sequence joins TRBV5-1 and TRBJ1-2, with D unclear. The CDR3 totals 11 residues. Per germline, CDR1 SGHRS and CDR2 YFSETQ. Trimming removed 5 bases from V and 5 bases from J, with 7 bases in between. DNA of the CDR3: TGCGCCAGCAGGGAAGAGTATGGCTACACCTTC. This codes for CASREEYGYTF.

This clone was found a few times. This chain links TRBV7-9 with TRBJ1-3, with 10 bases matching TRBD1. Germline V gene sequence: CDR1 SEHNR, CDR2 FQNEAQ (reference sequence). Trimming removed 5 bases from V and 3 bases from J; junction bases left unmatched: 7. The CDR3 totals 16 residues. In DNA, the CDR3 is TGTGCCAGCAGCCCGCGGACAGGGGGTTATGGAAACACCATATATTTT. Translated, it gives CASSPRTGGYGNTIYF.

This clone occurred once. The chain joins TRBV2 to TRBJ2-2; D gene ambiguous. The CDR3 consists of 15 residues. The V gene's germline CDR1 is SNHLY and CDR2 FYNNEI. The V end lost 4 bases, the J end lost 4 bases, and 13 bases lay between the germline ends. The CDR3 loop reads CASSAVTPSTGELFF. In DNA, the CDR3 is TGTGCCAGCAGTGCAGTGACCCCTAGCACCGGGGAGCTGTTTTTT.

The chain carries TRBV10-1 and TRBJ1-4; no clear D gene. CDR3 length: 13 amino acids. CDR1 is WNHNN, CDR2 SYGVQD, per germline (reference sequence). V was trimmed by 1 base and J by 14 bases, leaving 14 bases between them. The DNA of the CDR3 is TGCGCCAGCAGTGAGTGGGAGGGCCCAAGGCTGTTTTTT. As protein: CASSEWEGPRLFF.

The rearrangement uses TRBV18 and TRBJ2-3; D tentatively fits TRBD1 or TRBD2 (5 bases each). CDR1 and CDR2 (germline): KGHSH, LQKENI. There are 18 residues in the CDR3. The V end lost 2 bases, the J end lost 2 bases, and 20 bases lay between the germline ends. The CDR3 region has the DNA TGTGCCAGCTCACCAAATCATGGGGAGTGGGGGACCACAGATACGCAGTATTTT. This gives the protein CASSPNHGEWGTTDTQYF.

The chain recombines TRBV6-2 or TRBV6-3 with TRBJ1-1, with 8 bases fitting TRBD1. CDR3 length: 16 residues. Germline-derived CDR1 and CDR2 are MNHEY and SVGEGT. V was clipped by 2 bases and J by 5 bases; unmatched bases: 10. CDR3 amino acids: CASSYPAGQGWTEAFF. DNA for the CDR3: TGTGCCAGCAGTTACCCCGCAGGACAGGGTTGGACTGAAGCTTTCTTT.

The rearrangement links TRBV7-9 to TRBJ1-6, with D possibly matching TRBD1 (5 bases). CDR3 length: 17 amino acids. In germline, CDR1 is SEHNR, CDR2 FQNEAQ (reference sequence). Trimming cost V 4 bases and J 3 bases, with 16 bases left between them. The CDR3 is CASSSPGGGGYNSPLHF. As DNA, the CDR3 is TGTGCCAGCAGCTCTCCCGGGGGGGGAGGCTATAATTCACCCCTCCACTTT.

The V call is TRBV29-1, the J call TRBJ1-2, with 10 nucleotides matching TRBD1. V trimming: 2 bases; J trimming: 6 bases; junction bases outside the gene matches: 6. CDR3 size: 14 residues. Germline V lookup: CDR1 SQVTM, CDR2 ANQGSEA. The CDR3 spells CSVEFSGTGDGYTF. As DNA, the CDR3 is TGCAGCGTTGAATTCTCCGGGACAGGGGATGGCTACACCTTC.

V gene TRBV19 combines with J gene TRBJ2-3, with 12 bases lining up with TRBD2. This CDR3 is built from 16 residues. Germline V lookup: CDR1 LNHDA, CDR2 SQIVND (reference sequence). After removal of 5 bases from V and 2 bases from J, the junction contained 5 bases not matched to a gene. CDR3 DNA: TGTGCCAGTAGTGCTAGCGGGGGGGTGCCCACAGATACGCAGTATTTT. It specifies CASSASGGVPTDTQYF.

The chain employs TRBV15 and TRBJ2-7, with 7 bases aligning to TRBD2. V trimming: 3 bases; J trimming: 1 base; junction bases outside the gene matches: 12. The germline gives CDR1 LNHNV, CDR2 YYDKDF (reference sequence). CDR3 size: 17 residues. As DNA, the CDR3 is TGTGCCACCAGCAGCATAGAGGAGCGGGGAAATTCCTACGAGCAGTACTTC. It codes for CATSSIEERGNSYEQYF.

This chain joins TRBV28 and TRBJ1-5, with D tentatively TRBD1 (6 bases). The CDR3 spans 15 residues. The V and J ends lost 1 base and 6 bases respectively, with 13 bases between them. Germline V lookup: CDR1 MDHEN, CDR2 SYDVKM. The chain's CDR3 is CASSLLAAGAQPQHF. The CDR3 DNA follows: TGTGCCAGCAGTTTATTGGCGGCAGGGGCTCAGCCCCAGCATTTT.

This rearrangement joins TRBV9 to TRBJ1-3; tentatively, D is TRBD1 (6 bases). The V gene's germline CDR1 is SGDLS and CDR2 YYNGEE. The V end was cut by 1 base, the J end by 3 bases, with 14 bases between. This CDR3 spans 16 amino acids. The CDR3 DNA follows: TGTGCCAGCAGCGTATCCACAGGGAGAGGTGGAAACACCATATATTTT. This translates into CASSVSTGRGGNTIYF.

The genes are TRBV15 and TRBJ1-6; D not resolved. Germline V CDR1 and CDR2: LNHNV, YYDKDF (reference sequence). V lost 6 bases, J lost 7 bases, and 7 bases lay in between. The CDR3 consists of 12 residues. The CDR3 nucleotides read TGTGCCACCAGTAGGAGAAATTCACCCCTCCACTTT. Translated: CATSRRNSPLHF.

The chain carries TRBV7-2 and TRBJ1-4; 9 bases line up with TRBD1. Germline lookup yields CDR1 SGHTA and CDR2 FQGNSA. V was clipped by 5 bases and J by 4 bases; unmatched bases: 2. The CDR3 sequence is 14 residues long. The CDR3 DNA follows: TGTGCCAGCAGCCCGACAGGGGGTAATGAAAAACTGTTTTTT. As protein: CASSPTGGNEKLFF.

This chain links TRBV23-1 with TRBJ2-5, with 11 nucleotides matching TRBD2. TRBV23-1 is reported as an ORF; its role is uncertain. Germline trimming cut 1 base from V and 2 bases from J; bases unmatched to any gene: 9. The CDR3 has 18 amino acids. The CDR3 reads CASSQWGTSGGKQETQYF. The CDR3 coding sequence is TGCGCCAGCAGTCAATGGGGGACTAGCGGAGGTAAACAAGAGACCCAGTACTTC.

This clone was picked up a small number of times. The rearrangement uses TRBV7-9 and TRBJ1-3; 7 nucleotides align to TRBD1. Germline CDR1 reads SEHNR; CDR2 reads FQNEAQ (reference sequence). The CDR3 extends over 17 amino acids. Trimming took 2 bases from V and 1 from J; bases not matched to a gene: 8. The CDR3: CASSLNTRQGSGNTIYF. In DNA form, the CDR3 reads TGTGCCAGCAGCTTAAACACCAGACAGGGATCTGGAAACACCATATATTTT.

J is TRBJ1-1 and V is TRBV7-8; no definite D call. V lost 3 bases to trimming and J lost 0 bases, with 5 bases between them. CDR1 SGHVS and CDR2 FQNEAQ come from the germline V gene. This CDR3 has 13 residues. DNA of the CDR3: TGTGCCAGCAGCTTCCAATTGAACACTGAAGCTTTCTTT. Translated, it gives CASSFQLNTEAFF.

This CDR3 is CASRGGAPNTGELFF. CDR3 in DNA: TGTGCCAGTAGAGGGGGGGCCCCGAACACCGGGGAGCTGTTTTTT. The chain uses TRBV19 and TRBJ2-2; weak D call: TRBD2 (7 bases). The CDR3 is 15 residues long. V was clipped by 6 bases and J by 0 bases, with 11 bases between them. Germline assignment: CDR1 LNHDA and CDR2 SQIVND (reference sequence).

V is TRBV19 and J is TRBJ2-1; TRBD2 matches at 9 bases. V lost 10 bases to trimming and J lost 2 bases; unmatched junction nucleotides: 15. This CDR3 is built from 17 residues. Germline assignment: CDR1 LNHDA and CDR2 SQIVND (reference sequence). The CDR3 here is CAISGGYPPLTYNEQFF. CDR3 coding DNA: TGTGCCATTAGCGGGGGCTACCCCCCTCTGACCTACAATGAGCAGTTCTTC.

This chain connects TRBV20-1 to TRBJ1-1; D gene uncertain. Deletions cut 4 bases from V and 3 bases from J, with 6 bases between. CDR3 length equals 11 residues. From germline, CDR1 is DFQATT and CDR2 SNEGSKA (reference sequence). As DNA, the CDR3 is TGCAGTGCTATCGTGGACACTGAAGCTTTCTTT. Translation gives CSAIVDTEAFF.

This clone has only a few counts. The chain links TRBV29-1 to TRBJ2-3, with 14 bases aligning to TRBD2. Germline CDR1 is SQVTM and CDR2 is ANQGSEA. V dropped 0 bases and J dropped 4; count of bases not matched to a gene: 6. This CDR3 is built from 17 residues. The CDR3 coding sequence is TGCAGCGTTGAAGACGGGACTAGCGGGGGTGGCGCAGATACGCAGTATTTT. It specifies CSVEDGTSGGGADTQYF.